These T cell receptor beta chains were read from a single sample in a study of beta chain features in type 1 diabetes. This table comes from immunoSEQ multiplex PCR, and its TCRdb copy is limited to in-frame clones, with some not included. The repertoire has 330,000 or so clones, 10% to 15% of them found once; the top ten carry about 0.01%. The specimen was naive CD4+ T cells from blood. The receptor source for this set is a woman aged 18 to 35 with type 1 diabetes. CDR3s include the opening cysteine and the closing phenylalanine or tryptophan. D genes are given only for firm matches. A row's size may be missing; if present it is once, few, many or a size class.

TRBJ2-2 TRBV7-2 NA TRBD2 TGTGCCAGCAGCGAGGGGTTGAGCGGGGCCGGGGAGCTGTTTTTT CASSEGLSGAGELFF
TRBJ2-2 TRBV6-5 NA TRBD1 TGTGCCAGCAGGACCAGACAGGGGCGCACCGGGGAGCTGTTTTTT CASRTRQGRTGELFF
TRBJ1-1 TRBV7-9 NA NA TGTGCCAGCAGAAAAGAGGATCCGGACAGCGCGATCTTT CASRKEDPDSAIF
TRBJ2-1 TRBV14 NA NA TGTGCCAGCAGCCGAGCCGGGACTTCACCCTACAATGAGCAGTTCTTC CASSRAGTSPYNEQFF
TRBJ1-2 TRBV18 NA NA TGTGCCAGCTCACCTCAGGGGTCCGCCGGGGCTGGCTACACCTTC CASSPQGSAGAGYTF
TRBJ1-5 TRBV30 few NA TGTGCCTGGAGTACGGGGGGTCAGCCCCAGCATTTT CAWSTGGQPQHF
TRBJ2-1 TRBV30 few TRBD1 TGTGCCTGGGCCCCGGGACAGGGTAGAAATGAGCAGTTCTTC CAWAPGQGRNEQFF
TRBJ1-5 TRBV19 NA TRBD1 TGTGCCAGTAGTCCAGGACAGGGTGTTCAGCCCCAGCATTTT CASSPGQGVQPQHF
TRBJ2-1 TRBV30 few TRBD2 TGTGCCTGGGCCGGGACTAGCGATGAGCAGTTCTTC CAWAGTSDEQFF
TRBJ2-7 TRBV10-3 few NA TGTGCCATCAGTGATTCGCGGGGTCCCCGAGAGCAGTACTTC CAISDSRGPREQYF
TRBJ2-1 TRBV18 NA NA TGTGCCAGCTCACCCATTGAGTCTGGTGAGCAGTTCTTC CASSPIESGEQFF
TRBJ2-1 TRBV11-2 NA NA TGTGCCAGCAGCCTATTGGGGGGCAATGAGCAGTTCTTC CASSLLGGNEQFF
TRBJ1-5 TRBV20-1 NA NA TGCAGTGCTACGGGTAATCAGCCCCAGCATTTT CSATGNQPQHF